Following are 10 T cell receptor beta chains from one sample sequenced in a study of shared clonotypes between healthy human individuals (dated by TCRdb to about 2020). Library generation was performed with the immunoSEQ multiplex PCR assay. This immuneACCESS table, as held by TCRdb, lists in-frame sequences with V and J called but not all clones. Of the missing ones, under half trace to an unresolved V gene in checked studies; the others have no known cause. The sample has about 1,800,000 clones on record, about 95% of them singletons. The top ten hold 1% to 1.5% of the sample. CD8 naive samples were CD45RO-negative cells positively selected for CCR7, giving a CD45RA+CCR7+ population that excluded TemRA cells. The source material was naive CD8+ T cells sorted from blood. The label giving this sample's cell subset or site can be read as: CD45RA+CCR7+. Every receptor here comes from a man between 18 and 35 years old in good health.

CDR3 sequence: CAINLAGNQETQYF. CDR3 bases: TGTGCCATCAACCTGGCGGGGAACCAAGAGACCCAGTACTTC. This chain joins TRBV10-3 and TRBJ2-5; tentative D call: TRBD2 (6 bases). V gave up 7 bases and J gave up 0 bases, with 12 bases separating them. Germline CDR1 reads ENHRY; CDR2 reads SYGVKD. The CDR3 is made up of 14 amino acids.

This clone has just one count. The chain combines TRBV19 with TRBJ2-7, with 7 bases identical to TRBD1. The CDR3 covers 17 residues. Germline V gives CDR1 LNHDA, CDR2 SQIVND (reference sequence). After removal of 5 bases from V and 5 bases from J, the junction contained 18 bases not matched to a gene. CDR3 sequence reads: CASSPNRDSVLGHEQYF. The CDR3 coding sequence is TGTGCCAGTAGTCCAAACCGGGACAGCGTCTTGGGCCACGAGCAGTACTTC.

This rearrangement joins TRBV4-3 to TRBJ1-1; D is uncertain. Trimming pared 1 base from V and 0 bases from J, leaving 9 bases between. There are 15 residues in the CDR3. In germline, CDR1 is LGHNA, CDR2 YSLEER. The CDR3 nucleotides are TGCGCCAGCAGCCAAGGGACGGAGATGAACACTGAAGCTTTCTTT. Translating it yields CASSQGTEMNTEAFF.

This chain joins TRBV6-5 and TRBJ2-1; D is ambiguous. Looked up from germline, CDR1 is MNHEY and CDR2 is SVGAGI. Trimming took 10 bases from V and 8 from J, leaving 15 bases between them. The CDR3 is made up of 12 amino acids. The CDR3 DNA sequence: TGTGCCACCGGGCTGGCCGGCGATGAGCAGTTCTTC. This gives the protein CATGLAGDEQFF.

The J gene is TRBJ2-1, the V gene TRBV2; TRBD1 matches at 10 bases. This CDR3 region has 15 residues. V lost 4 bases, J lost 5 bases, and 5 bases stayed unmatched. Per germline, CDR1 SNHLY and CDR2 FYNNEI. CDR3 nucleotide sequence: TGTGCCAGCAGTGGGGATGGGACAGGGGACAATGAGCAGTTCTTC. It codes for CASSGDGTGDNEQFF.

J is TRBJ2-5 and V is TRBV2; 8 bases agree with TRBD1. The CDR3 runs to 15 residues. With V trimmed by 4 bases and J by 1 base, 5 bases remained unmatched. Germline loops: CDR1 SNHLY, CDR2 FYNNEI. The CDR3 coding sequence is TGTGCCAGCAGTGGGGTCCAGGGGGCCCAAGAGACCCAGTACTTC. This codes for CASSGVQGAQETQYF.

In the case of this clone: The junction shows a germline mismatch at one end, possibly a read error. This chain joins TRBV7-7 and TRBJ1-1; no clear D gene. The germline V gene has CDR1 SSHAT and CDR2 FNYEAQ (reference sequence). The CDR3 extends over 13 amino acids. The CDR3 spells CASSRVLGTEAFF. CDR3 nucleotide sequence: TGTGCTAGCAGCAGAGTTCTTGGCACTGAAGCTTTCTTT.

This rearrangement joins TRBV5-1 to TRBJ1-1; no clear D gene. The CDR3 is 15 residues long. Germline V gene lookup returns CDR1 SGHRS and CDR2 YFSETQ. V lost 0 bases to trimming and J lost 1 base, with 10 bases between them. CDR3 DNA sequence: TGCGCCAGCAGCTTGGAGTCACCCAAGAACACTGAAGCTTTCTTT. Protein product: CASSLESPKNTEAFF.

The J gene is TRBJ2-3, the V gene TRBV10-1; D is unresolved. V lost 0 bases, J lost 5 bases, and 12 bases lay in between. This CDR3 is built from 15 residues. CDR1 is WNHNN, CDR2 SYGVQD, per germline (reference sequence). The CDR3 region is CASSESGLLGDTQYF. The CDR3 DNA sequence: TGCGCCAGCAGTGAGTCGGGTCTATTAGGAGATACGCAGTATTTT.

The V and J genes are TRBV10-1 and TRBJ2-2; 9 bases map to TRBD1. CDR1 is WNHNN and CDR2 is SYGVQD in the germline V gene (reference sequence). V lost 9 bases to trimming and J lost 4 bases; unmatched junction nucleotides: 0. The CDR3 length is 12 residues. DNA of the CDR3: TGCGCCAGGGACAGGGGCACCGGGGAGCTGTTTTTT. This encodes CARDRGTGELFF.